Below are 4 T cell receptor beta chains sequenced from a single sample in a study of metastatic and nonmetastatic thyroid tumors. All patients were treatment-naive before thyroid surgery. TCRdb called clones again from the PCR reads with MiXCR. The table has 4,000 to 4,500 clones, roughly 35% seen once. The sequencing sample was made of adjacent normal tissue. The receptors were gathered from a male donor with papillary thyroid cancer or a benign thyroid nodule (not recorded which). Some clones in this sample may be carry-over from other donors' samples.

The chain employs TRBV3-1 and TRBJ2-7; D unresolved. V was trimmed by 4 bases and J by 5 bases, leaving 15 bases between them. This CDR3 is 14 amino acids long. Germline loops: CDR1 LGHDT, CDR2 YNNKEL (reference sequence). CDR3 protein: CASSRDPGSHEQYF. The CDR3 DNA reads TGTGCCAGCAGCCGAGACCCCGGTTCCCACGAGCAGTACTTC.

With regard to this clone: One end of the junction varies from germline; a read error may be responsible. The chain employs TRBV28 and TRBJ2-7; D gene ambiguous. Germline CDR1 reads MDHEN; CDR2 reads SYDVKM. The CDR3 contains 13 residues. The CDR3 loop is CAGRVGNSCEQYF. Here the CDR3 DNA reads TGTGCTGGCAGAGTAGGGAACTCCTGCGAGCAGTACTTC.

This clone was counted a few times. The chain recombines TRBV14 with TRBJ2-7, with D hard to call. The length of the CDR3 is 12 residues. Germline V gene data show CDR1 as SGHDN and CDR2 as FVKESK. The germline V and J ends were trimmed by 1 base and 3 bases, with 4 bases remaining between them. The CDR3 DNA is TGTGCCAGCAGCCAAGGCGGCTACGAGCAGTACTTC. It translates to CASSQGGYEQYF.

This clone was detected a few times. The chain uses TRBV28 and TRBJ1-6; D remains unclear. Trimming took 3 bases from V and 6 from J, leaving 15 bases between them. This CDR3 contains 16 residues. Germline CDR1 is MDHEN and CDR2 is SYDVKM. The CDR3 DNA follows: TGTGCCAGCAGTTTGGGAGGGCTCTCTCGTAATTCACCCCTCCACTTT. It codes for CASSLGGLSRNSPLHF.